This TCR beta chain was identified during a study of blood T cell repertoires in COVID-19. At the level of the study: Samples came from the United States, Italy and Spain, spanning acute and convalescent COVID-19.

Germline CDR1 SQVTM, CDR2 ANQGSEA. There are 11 residues in the CDR3. V lost 6 bases to trimming and J lost 8 bases, with 13 bases between them. TCRdb's copy holds only in-frame clones and misses some; the assay was immunoSEQ multiplex PCR. The sample has around 97,000 clones; roughly four fifths are singletons. This chain joins TRBV29-1 and TRBJ1-2; D is undetermined. Sequencing input: peripheral blood. This clonotype originated in a man in his 70s with acute or convalescent COVID-19. For the CDR3, the DNA is TGCAGCGTGCACGACCAGAGGGGCTACACCTTC. This codes for CSVHDQRGYTF.